This TCR beta chain was observed in a study of cytomegalovirus exposure and HLA in healthy donors. Study conclusions and caveats: For cytomegalovirus status, the classifier reportedly gave diagnoses with high specificity and sensitivity. Three chains linked to CMV were shown in vitro to be specific for CMV antigens. It was 164 TCR beta chains that were listed as cytomegalovirus-associated.

On this clone itself: The antigen is not known.

J was trimmed by 3 bases and V by 1 base; bases with no gene match: 2. There are 14 residues in the CDR3. The germline V gene encodes CDR1 SNHLY and CDR2 FYNNEI. While the first cohort had 600 to 800 subjects, the donors belonged to the separate validation cohort of about 120 subjects. Sequencing was performed with immunoSEQ multiplex PCR; in TCRdb, only in-frame clones are kept and a portion is missing. Of approximately 160,000 clones in the sample, approximately 89% are singletons; the top ten hold 4.2%. The specimen was PBMCs. The clonotype was recovered from a man between 18 and 35 years old in good health and CMV-seropositive. The chain uses TRBV2 and TRBJ2-7, with 8 bases lining up with TRBD2. The CDR3 reads CASSEVAGGYEQYF. As DNA, the CDR3 is TGTGCCAGCAGTGAAGTTGCGGGAGGCTACGAGCAGTACTTC.